A single sample gave rise to the 24 T cell receptor beta chains below, sequenced in a study of cytomegalovirus exposure and HLA in healthy donors. The PCR ran on 60 Vbeta and 13 Jbeta primers. Generated by immunoSEQ multiplex PCR, the TCRdb table keeps only in-frame clones and is missing some. The profile shows 90,000 to 110,000 clones, roughly 76% of them singletons. Sequencing was done on a sample of PBMCs. These receptors all come from a woman aged 45-59 years in good health and CMV-seropositive.

The chain recombines TRBV9 with TRBJ1-2; 10 bases agree with TRBD1. Trimming removed 0 bases from V and 2 bases from J; junction bases left unmatched: 4. Germline assignment: CDR1 SGDLS and CDR2 YYNGEE. The CDR3 consists of 16 residues. CDR3 amino acids: CASSVEVDRGNYGYTF. The CDR3 coding sequence is TGTGCCAGCAGCGTAGAGGTGGACAGGGGGAACTATGGCTACACCTTC.

The chain is built from TRBV6-1 and TRBJ2-2, with D perhaps matching TRBD1 (6 bases). Per the germline V gene, CDR1 is MNHNS and CDR2 is SASEGT. V lost 6 bases, J lost 4 bases, and 9 bases lay in between. The CDR3 loop spans 13 amino acids. For the CDR3, the DNA is TGTGCCAGCAGCCTCAGGGGCACCGGGGAGCTGTTTTTT. It is translated as CASSLRGTGELFF.

This clone occurred once. V usage is TRBV18 and J usage is TRBJ2-7; D remains unclear. The CDR3 extends over 13 amino acids. V was cut by 2 bases and J by 2 bases, with 7 bases left in between. CDR1 and CDR2 (germline): KGHSH, LQKENI. CDR3 residues: CASSPGMTYEQYF. The DNA of the CDR3 is TGTGCCAGCTCACCAGGCATGACCTACGAGCAGTACTTC.

The rearrangement uses TRBV7-2 and TRBJ1-5; 8 bases are a match to TRBD1. Germline CDR1 reads SGHTA; CDR2 reads FQGNSA. The CDR3 has 16 residues. J gave up 3 bases and V 6 bases, and 10 bases lay outside the gene matches. CDR3 sequence (DNA): TGTGCCAGCAGGTTAATCGGGACAGGTCACAATCAGCCCCAGCATTTT. It translates to CASRLIGTGHNQPQHF.

The chain combines TRBV7-6 with TRBJ2-5, with D possibly matching TRBD2 (5 bases). This CDR3 has 15 amino acids. Germline loops: CDR1 SGHVS, CDR2 FNYEAQ. The ends were cut back, 5 bases at V and 2 bases at J, with 15 bases in the middle. The CDR3 protein is CASSNGPSGQETQYF. The CDR3 region has the DNA TGTGCCAGCAGCAACGGACCCTCGGGGCAAGAGACCCAGTACTTC.

The chain has TRBV9 and TRBJ2-7, with 7 positions matching TRBD2. The V gene end was trimmed by 2 bases and the J gene end by 0 bases; junction bases not matched to a gene: 8. CDR1 and CDR2 (germline): SGDLS, YYNGEE. This CDR3 is built from 16 residues. CDR3 loop: CASSVAPGGSSYEQYF. CDR3 bases: TGTGCCAGCAGCGTCGCCCCAGGCGGGAGCTCCTACGAGCAGTACTTC.

Written as DNA, the CDR3 is TGTGCCAGCAGCCATCCCCGGACAGGACCCGACGAGCAGTACTTC. This sequence encodes CASSHPRTGPDEQYF. The V and J genes are TRBV7-9 and TRBJ2-7; 7 positions agree with TRBD1. Germline CDR1 SEHNR, CDR2 FQNEAQ (reference sequence). The CDR3 sequence is 15 residues long. After removal of 5 bases from V and 5 bases from J, the junction contained 12 bases not matched to a gene.

The chain joins TRBV5-4 to TRBJ2-3; the match to TRBD2 covers 9 bases. The CDR3 is 15 residues long. Germline-derived CDR1 and CDR2 are SGHNT and YYREEE (reference sequence). After removal of 1 base from V and 6 bases from J, the junction contained 6 bases not matched to a gene. CDR3 nucleotide sequence: TGTGCCAGCAGCTTGTCGGCTAGCGGGGAGGATACGCAGTATTTT. This sequence encodes CASSLSASGEDTQYF. The full variable domain, completed using reference TRBV5-4 and TRBJ2-3, is ETGVTQSPTHLIKTRGQQVTLRCSSQSGHNTVSWYQQALGQGPQFIFQYYREEENGRGNFPPRFSGLQFPNYSSELNVNALELDDSALYLCASSLSASGEDTQYFGPGTRLTVL.

As concerns this clone: One junction end disagrees with the germline gene, perhaps due to a read error. The rearrangement joins TRBV7-9 to TRBJ2-2; 7 positions agree with TRBD2. The CDR3 is made up of 16 amino acids. Germline V CDR1 and CDR2: SEHNR, FQNEAQ (reference sequence). The CDR3 DNA follows: TGTTCCAGCAGCTTAGGGCCGGGAGGAGACACCGGGGAGCTGTTTTTT. Translated, it gives CSSSLGPGGDTGELFF.

V usage is TRBV10-3 and J usage is TRBJ2-7; a weak D match, TRBD2 (7 bases). CDR1 and CDR2 from the germline V gene are ENHRY and SYGVKD. This CDR3 has 15 amino acids. Trimming left V 0 bases short and J 6 bases short, with 15 bases between. In DNA form, the CDR3 reads TGTGCCATCAGTGAGTCGACGGGGGGCCCCGGCGAGCAGTACTTC. Encoded protein: CAISESTGGPGEQYF.

The V and J genes are TRBV9 and TRBJ2-5; 10 bases are a match to TRBD2. Germline CDR1 SGDLS, CDR2 YYNGEE. Trimming cost V 6 bases and J 2 bases; bases outside gene matches: 10. The CDR3 runs 16 residues. The CDR3 DNA reads TGTGCCAGCACCCTAGGGGTTAGCGGGGGGCAAGAGACCCAGTACTTC. This translates into CASTLGVSGGQETQYF.

The chain has TRBV4-1 and TRBJ2-1, with D possibly being TRBD2 (6 bases). In germline, CDR1 is MGHRA, CDR2 YSYEKL. The germline V and J ends were trimmed by 11 bases and 4 bases, with 9 bases remaining between them. The CDR3 extends over 11 amino acids. The CDR3 DNA reads as TGCGCCCCGGGGGTGTACAATGAGCAGTTCTTC. Protein sequence: CAPGVYNEQFF.

The table lists this clone with a few counts. This chain uses TRBV7-9 with TRBJ2-1, with 7 bases that match TRBD1. This CDR3 is built from 14 residues. Germline V gene lookup returns CDR1 SEHNR and CDR2 FQNEAQ (reference sequence). The V gene end was trimmed by 6 bases and the J gene end by 6 bases; junction bases not matched to a gene: 8. CDR3 residues: CASSFPRGLNEQFF. The CDR3 nucleotides are TGTGCCAGCAGTTTCCCAAGGGGGCTCAATGAGCAGTTCTTC.

V is TRBV13 and J is TRBJ2-5, with 14 bases identical to TRBD2. The V gene end was trimmed by 8 bases and the J gene end by 4 bases; junction bases not matched to a gene: 6. This CDR3 has 15 amino acids. Germline CDR1 reads PRHDT; CDR2 reads FYEKMQ (reference sequence). CDR3 nucleotide sequence: TGTGCCAGCGGGACTAGCGGGAGTATATTAGAGACCCAGTACTTC. It codes for CASGTSGSILETQYF.

The table lists this clone with a few counts. The chain has TRBV14 and TRBJ2-3; D call uncertain. The CDR3 has 14 residues. Germline loops: CDR1 SGHDN, CDR2 FVKESK. The V end was cut by 7 bases, the J end by 0 bases, with 11 bases between. Written as DNA, the CDR3 is TGTGCCAGCACGACACACCTTAGCACAGATACGCAGTATTTT. It encodes CASTTHLSTDTQYF.

The J gene is TRBJ2-1, the V gene TRBV25-1; D uncertain. Trimming cost V 3 bases and J 4 bases, with 13 bases left between them. The CDR3 has 15 residues. Germline V gives CDR1 MGHDK, CDR2 SYGVNS. The CDR3 is CASSESGGSYNEQFF. The CDR3 DNA reads as TGTGCCAGCAGTGAGTCAGGTGGCTCATACAATGAGCAGTTCTTC.

This clone was counted a few times. The chain employs TRBV9 and TRBJ1-1; 7 nucleotides agree with TRBD1. The length of the CDR3 is 15 residues. Germline assignment: CDR1 SGDLS and CDR2 YYNGEE. V shed 0 bases and J 0 bases; nucleotides not matched to a gene: 2. CDR3 residues: CASSVEGALNTEAFF. DNA of the CDR3: TGTGCCAGCAGCGTAGAGGGGGCCTTGAACACTGAAGCTTTCTTT. Full variable domain (missing parts from reference TRBV9 and TRBJ1-1): DSGVTQTPKHLITATGQRVTLRCSPRSGDLSVYWYQQSLDQGLQFLIQYYNGEERAKGNILERFSAQQFPDLHSELNLSSLELGDSALYFCASSVEGALNTEAFFGQGTRLTVV.

With regard to this clone: The germline gene is not matched at one end of the junction; a read error may be the cause. The chain uses TRBV7-3 and TRBJ1-2; TRBD1 agrees at 7 bases. This CDR3 comprises 13 residues. The germline gives CDR1 SGHTA, CDR2 FQGTGA. CDR3: CASSLDRGLGYAF. For the CDR3, the DNA is TGTGCCAGCAGCTTAGATAGGGGGCTCGGCTACGCCTTC.

The chain joins TRBV9 to TRBJ2-3, with 9 bases fitting TRBD1. V was clipped by 3 bases and J by 4 bases; unmatched bases: 6. Germline V gives CDR1 SGDLS, CDR2 YYNGEE. The CDR3 consists of 15 residues. CDR3: CASSATGGSPDTQYF. The CDR3 DNA sequence: TGTGCCAGCAGCGCGACAGGGGGGTCCCCAGATACGCAGTATTTT. Variable domain in full (rest from reference TRBV9 and TRBJ2-3): DSGVTQTPKHLITATGQRVTLRCSPRSGDLSVYWYQQSLDQGLQFLIQYYNGEERAKGNILERFSAQQFPDLHSELNLSSLELGDSALYFCASSATGGSPDTQYFGPGTRLTVL.

This clone was seen a handful of times. The genes are TRBV4-1 and TRBJ1-1, with 7 bases aligning to TRBD1. J lost 6 bases, V lost 0 bases, and 7 bases had no gene match. This CDR3 is built from 15 residues. Germline assignment: CDR1 MGHRA and CDR2 YSYEKL. CDR3 bases: TGCGCCAGCAGCCAAGATGGAGGGGGCGTCTCTGAAGCTTTCTTT. Translating it yields CASSQDGGGVSEAFF.

The genes are TRBV5-6 and TRBJ2-3; TRBD1 is a possible D gene (5 bases). The CDR3 extends over 15 amino acids. Trimming stripped 2 bases from V and 1 base from J, with 11 bases between. Germline assignment: CDR1 SGHDT and CDR2 YYEEEE. CDR3 region: CASSFFQGGTDTQYF. Here the CDR3 DNA reads TGTGCCAGCAGCTTCTTTCAGGGCGGCACAGATACGCAGTATTTT.

This sequence joins TRBV6-5 and TRBJ1-2; D might be TRBD1 (6 bases). The CDR3 contains 13 residues. The V end lost 2 bases, the J end lost 4 bases, and 8 bases lay between the germline ends. The germline CDR1 and CDR2 sequences are MNHEY and SVGAGI. CDR3 sequence: CASSYGGGYGYTF. The CDR3 DNA follows: TGTGCCAGCAGTTACGGGGGCGGCTATGGCTACACCTTC.

The V gene is TRBV5-1, the J gene TRBJ1-1; 7 nucleotides line up with TRBD1. The CDR3 is 15 residues long. After removal of 3 bases from V and 0 bases from J, the junction contained 5 bases not matched to a gene. Germline loops: CDR1 SGHRS, CDR2 YFSETQ. As DNA, the CDR3 is TGCGCCAGCAGCTCGACAGGGAACGTGAACACTGAAGCTTTCTTT. Translation gives CASSSTGNVNTEAFF.

V and J are TRBV6-1 and TRBJ2-2, with no clear D. The CDR3 is 15 amino acids. Germline CDR1 and CDR2: MNHNS and SASEGT. V shed 1 base and J shed 2 bases, with 8 bases lying between them. The CDR3 coding sequence is TGTGCCAGCAGTGAAGGACACCATAACACCGGGGAGCTGTTTTTT. Protein product: CASSEGHHNTGELFF.